This TCR beta chain was recovered during a study of a mutant IDH1 vaccine in newly diagnosed glioma. Regarding time point: week 35, safety follow-up. Vaccination comprised doses that each held 300 ug of mutant IDH1 20-mer peptide, plus topical imiquimod. On this clone itself: The antigen is undetermined.

Trimming removed 6 bases from V and 4 bases from J, with 9 bases in between. CDR1 is SNHLY, CDR2 FYNNEI, per germline. There are 13 residues in the CDR3. Profiling relied on immunoSEQ multiplex PCR, and the TCRdb table lists in-frame clones only, not all of them. In the table there are about 32,000 clones, over 65% of which are singletons. Sample: PBMCs, taken from a glioma patient whose treatment included an IDH1 peptide vaccine. This TCR came from a middle-aged woman with glioma. J is TRBJ2-2 and V is TRBV2; D might be TRBD1 (6 bases). DNA for the CDR3: TGTGCCAGCAGGGGGGCCGGCACCGGGGAGCTGTTTTTT. Encoded protein: CASRGAGTGELFF.